The clone carrying this T cell receptor beta chain was seen once. CDR3 length equals 13 residues. Trimming shortened V by 7 bases and J by 2 bases, and 6 bases separated the two germline ends. In germline, CDR1 is MNHEY, CDR2 SMNVEV (reference sequence). The data originate from a study of OX40 agonist ivuxolimab in advanced cancers. TCRdb's copy holds only in-frame clones and misses some; the assay was immunoSEQ multiplex PCR. The sample consists of around 70,000 clones, about nine tenths of them appearing once. This sequence joins TRBV27 and TRBJ1-6, with unresolved D. Source: CD4+ or CD8+ T cells sorted from blood, taken in a trial of the OX40 agonist ivuxolimab. This TCR came from an adult with an advanced solid tumor such as melanoma, head and neck, liver or kidney cancer. In DNA form, the CDR3 reads TGTGCCAGCACGGAGACCTATAATTCACCCCTCCACTTT. It yields the protein CASTETYNSPLHF.